Each of the 26 T cell receptor beta chains below was sequenced from the same sample in a study of a mutant IDH1 vaccine in newly diagnosed glioma. The table came from immunoSEQ multiplex PCR; TCRdb's copy has only in-frame clones and leaves some out. The sample records about 100,000 clones, around 80% being singletons. Time point noted: baseline, week 1 (first vaccination visit). As to treatment: pre-vaccination baseline after standard-of-care therapy. The specimen was PBMCs, collected from a glioma patient treated with radiotherapy, temozolomide or both. The receptors originated from a middle-aged man with glioma.

This sequence joins TRBV9 and TRBJ2-1; D is uncertain. Trimming pared 0 bases from V and 10 bases from J, leaving 11 bases between. The CDR3 consists of 13 residues. Per germline, CDR1 SGDLS and CDR2 YYNGEE. CDR3 nucleotide sequence: TGTGCCAGCAGCGTAGGGGCGGAATCGGAGCAGTTCTTC. It specifies CASSVGAESEQFF. Complete variable domain (other parts from reference TRBV9 and TRBJ2-1): DSGVTQTPKHLITATGQRVTLRCSPRSGDLSVYWYQQSLDQGLQFLIQYYNGEERAKGNILERFSAQQFPDLHSELNLSSLELGDSALYFCASSVGAESEQFFGPGTRLTVL.

The V call is TRBV27, the J call TRBJ2-7; possibly TRBD1 for D (6 bases). V lost 1 base and J 3 bases, leaving 16 bases between the germline ends. CDR3 size: 16 residues. Germline loops: CDR1 MNHEY, CDR2 SMNVEV (reference sequence). In nucleotides, the CDR3 is TGTGCCAGCAGTTTATTCTCCGGGAAAGGGGGCTACGAGCAGTACTTC. Its translation: CASSLFSGKGGYEQYF.

The rearrangement links TRBV7-2 to TRBJ2-3; D is unresolved. Deletions cut 1 base from V and 3 bases from J, with 11 bases between. Looked up from germline, CDR1 is SGHTA and CDR2 is FQGNSA. The length of the CDR3 is 15 residues. The CDR3: CASSLVPARTDTQYF. The CDR3 DNA follows: TGTGCCAGCAGCTTAGTTCCAGCGAGGACAGATACGCAGTATTTT.

This chain links TRBV6-1 with TRBJ2-3, with D uncertain. V lost 6 bases, J lost 9 bases, and 7 bases lay in between. This CDR3 spans 10 amino acids. Germline CDR1 reads MNHNS; CDR2 reads SASEGT. CDR3 bases: TGTGCCAGCAGAGGTTTCACGCAGTATTTT. Protein sequence: CASRGFTQYF.

The chain couples TRBV29-1 to TRBJ2-7, with 8 positions matching TRBD1. V lost 6 bases to trimming and J lost 0 bases; unmatched junction nucleotides: 10. The V gene's germline CDR1 is SQVTM and CDR2 ANQGSEA. The CDR3 has 15 residues. The CDR3 sequence: CSVQPGTGSSYEQYF. DNA of the CDR3: TGCAGCGTCCAACCCGGGACAGGTAGCTCCTACGAGCAGTACTTC.

The chain combines TRBV10-1 with TRBJ2-7; D is possibly TRBD1 (6 bases). CDR1 and CDR2 from the germline V gene are WNHNN and SYGVQD (reference sequence). V dropped 0 bases and J dropped 6 bases, with 9 bases sitting between them. CDR3 length: 13 residues. CDR3: CASSESVGGEQYF. The DNA of the CDR3 is TGCGCCAGCAGTGAGTCTGTAGGGGGCGAGCAGTACTTC.

This clone is classed as medium-sized. One end of the junction fails to match germline, which may point to a read error. This chain connects TRBV6-1 to TRBJ2-2, with 11 bases aligning to TRBD2. This CDR3 spans 16 amino acids. CDR1 and CDR2 from the germline V gene are MNHNS and SASEGT. The CDR3 is CASTEVAGGVTGELFF. In nucleotides, the CDR3 is TGTGCCAGCACTGAAGTAGCGGGGGGGGTCACCGGGGAGCTGTTTTTT.

This chain links TRBV7-9 with TRBJ2-7; D gene ambiguous. The CDR3 spans 11 residues. CDR1 and CDR2 (germline): SEHNR, FQNEAQ (reference sequence). The germline V and J ends were trimmed by 5 bases and 3 bases, with 5 bases remaining between them. This CDR3 is CASSNFYEQYF. The CDR3 DNA sequence: TGTGCCAGCAGCAACTTCTACGAGCAGTACTTC.

The chain recombines TRBV28 with TRBJ2-7, with a tentative D call TRBD1 (7 bases). Between the trimmed V and J ends, which lost 3 bases and 3 bases, there was a span of 12 bases. Germline CDR1 reads MDHEN; CDR2 reads SYDVKM. The CDR3 covers 14 residues. The CDR3 region is CASSFGGGSYEQYF. The CDR3 region has the DNA TGTGCCAGCAGTTTCGGAGGGGGCAGCTACGAGCAGTACTTC.

This clone has just a few counts. The chain links TRBV10-1 to TRBJ1-1, with a possible D match to TRBD1 (6 bases). This CDR3 spans 15 amino acids. CDR1 WNHNN and CDR2 SYGVQD come from the germline V gene (reference sequence). V was shortened by 6 bases and J by 0 bases, with 14 bases between the two germline ends. CDR3: CASRDTGSMNTEAFF. CDR3 nucleotide sequence: TGCGCCAGCAGGGATACAGGGTCGATGAACACTGAAGCTTTCTTT.

This sequence joins TRBV7-9 and TRBJ2-2; tentative D call: TRBD1 (5 bases). The CDR3 is 15 amino acids. CDR1 is SEHNR and CDR2 is FQNEAQ in the germline V gene (reference sequence). V was shortened by 5 bases and J by 3 bases, with 13 bases between the two germline ends. CDR3 sequence reads: CASSRVGVDTGELFF. CDR3 in DNA: TGTGCCAGCAGCAGAGTAGGGGTGGACACCGGGGAGCTGTTTTTT.

This clone showed up just a few times. The chain carries TRBV6-1 and TRBJ1-1; perhaps TRBD1 as D (6 bases). The CDR3 is 16 amino acids. The germline V gene has CDR1 MNHNS and CDR2 SASEGT. Trimming left V 4 bases short and J 3 bases short, with 18 bases between. CDR3: CASSVNDGGLDTEAFF. CDR3 coding DNA: TGTGCCAGCAGTGTAAATGACGGGGGGCTGGACACTGAAGCTTTCTTT.

V gene TRBV5-1 combines with J gene TRBJ2-7, with TRBD1 matching 8 bases. Germline V gene sequence: CDR1 SGHRS, CDR2 YFSETQ. The CDR3 runs to 16 residues. The V gene end was trimmed by 4 bases and the J gene end by 3 bases; junction bases not matched to a gene: 12. For the CDR3, the DNA is TGCGCCAGCAGCCCGGGACCTACAGGGGGTCTCTACGAGCAGTACTTC. This encodes CASSPGPTGGLYEQYF.

The genes are TRBV27 and TRBJ1-2; the match to TRBD1 covers 10 bases. Losses at the gene ends were 1 base for V and 6 bases for J; bases not matched to a gene: 5. The CDR3 length is 15 residues. Germline assignment: CDR1 MNHEY and CDR2 SMNVEV (reference sequence). The CDR3 coding sequence is TGTGCCAGCAGTTTATTGCCGACAGGGGGCAATGGCTACACCTTC. It encodes CASSLLPTGGNGYTF.

V usage is TRBV30 and J usage is TRBJ2-6; 7 bases map to TRBD1. Germline V CDR1 and CDR2: GTSNPN, SVGIG (reference sequence). Trimming took 0 bases from V and 1 from J; bases not matched to a gene: 21. This CDR3 is 22 amino acids long. This chain's CDR3 is CAWSVWGNKQGRHGSGANVLTF. CDR3 nucleotides: TGTGCCTGGAGTGTATGGGGGAATAAACAGGGGCGTCATGGGTCTGGGGCCAACGTCCTGACTTTC. Full variable domain (remainder filled in from reference TRBV30 and TRBJ2-6): SQTIHQWPATLVQPVGSPLSLECTVEGTSNPNLYWYRQAAGRGLQLLFYSVGIGQISSEVPQNLSASRPQDRQFILSSKKLLLSDSGFYLCAWSVWGNKQGRHGSGANVLTFGAGSRLTVL.

This chain connects TRBV2 to TRBJ2-5; 9 bases are a match to TRBD1. The CDR3 runs 13 residues. V shed 6 bases, J shed 5 bases, and the junction held 4 bases outside the gene matches. CDR1 and CDR2 (germline): SNHLY, FYNNEI. CDR3 coding DNA: TGTGCCAGCAGCACAGGGGGCCGGGAGACCCAGTACTTC. Protein sequence: CASSTGGRETQYF.

This chain uses TRBV4-2 with TRBJ1-4; 7 nucleotides match TRBD1. Germline V gene lookup returns CDR1 LGHNA and CDR2 YNFKEQ. J gave up 8 bases and V 1 base, and 4 bases lay outside the gene matches. The CDR3 consists of 14 residues. The CDR3, as DNA: TGTGCCAGCAGCCAAGGGACAGGTCCGGAAAAACTGTTTTTT. It yields the protein CASSQGTGPEKLFF.

This chain links TRBV5-1 with TRBJ2-5; TRBD1 matches at 10 bases. The CDR3 has 15 amino acids. The germline V gene encodes CDR1 SGHRS and CDR2 YFSETQ. V lost 4 bases to trimming and J lost 5 bases; unmatched junction nucleotides: 8. The DNA for the CDR3 is TGCGCCAGCAGCCCCCGGGACAGGGGCGGCGAGACCCAGTACTTC. Protein sequence: CASSPRDRGGETQYF.

The chain joins TRBV5-6 to TRBJ2-1, with D possibly being TRBD1 (5 bases). The ends were cut back, 1 base at V and 6 bases at J, with 17 bases in the middle. The germline CDR1 and CDR2 sequences are SGHDT and YYEEEE. CDR3 length equals 16 residues. CDR3 sequence reads: CASSLWAALRGNEQFF. The DNA for the CDR3 is TGTGCCAGCAGCTTGTGGGCAGCCCTTAGGGGCAATGAGCAGTTCTTC.

This clone has just one count. The chain carries TRBV9 and TRBJ1-2; no clear D. CDR1 and CDR2 from the germline V gene are SGDLS and YYNGEE. The V and J ends lost 0 bases and 4 bases respectively, with 7 bases between them. The CDR3 is made up of 13 amino acids. The CDR3 spells CASSVEVSYGYTF. In DNA form, the CDR3 reads TGTGCCAGCAGCGTAGAGGTCAGCTATGGCTACACCTTC.

V is TRBV18 and J is TRBJ2-5; no reliable D call. V shed 3 bases and J shed 5 bases, with 16 bases lying between them. In germline, CDR1 is KGHSH, CDR2 LQKENI. This CDR3 is 15 amino acids long. Here the CDR3 DNA reads TGTGCCAGCTCACCTCTCAGAGGTTTCGATGAGACCCAGTACTTC. Protein: CASSPLRGFDETQYF. Full variable domain (missing parts from reference TRBV18 and TRBJ2-5): NAGVMQNPRHLVRRRGQEARLRCSPMKGHSHVYWYRQLPEEGLKFMVYLQKENIIDESGMPKERFSAEFPKEGPSILRIQQVVRGDSAAYFCASSPLRGFDETQYFGPGTRLLVL.

This CDR3 reads CAWRRIQGRGEQYF. The CDR3 region has the DNA TGTGCCTGGAGAAGGATTCAGGGCAGGGGCGAGCAGTACTTC. This rearrangement joins TRBV30 to TRBJ2-7; tentative D call: TRBD1 (6 bases). CDR1 and CDR2 from the germline V gene are GTSNPN and SVGIG (reference sequence). The CDR3 has 14 residues. Trimming removed 3 bases from V and 6 bases from J, with 18 bases in between.

The rearrangement uses TRBV10-3 and TRBJ1-6; 9 positions match TRBD1. V shed 6 bases, J shed 6 bases, and the junction held 6 bases outside the gene matches. The germline V gene has CDR1 ENHRY and CDR2 SYGVKD. This CDR3 spans 15 amino acids. The chain's CDR3 is CAIRGQGGTNSPLHF. DNA for the CDR3: TGTGCCATCAGGGGACAGGGAGGAACTAATTCACCCCTCCACTTT.

This chain connects TRBV7-2 to TRBJ2-1, with TRBD2 matching 10 bases. This CDR3 has 14 amino acids. V shed 4 bases, J shed 9 bases, and the junction held 6 bases outside the gene matches. Germline-derived CDR1 and CDR2 are SGHTA and FQGNSA. CDR3 DNA sequence: TGTGCCAGCAGCTCCCTAGCGGGAGAGGGTGAGCAGTTCTTC. Translating gives CASSSLAGEGEQFF.

This chain joins TRBV28 and TRBJ2-4; 7 bases fit TRBD1. Losses at the gene ends were 10 bases for V and 0 bases for J; bases not matched to a gene: 6. CDR1 MDHEN and CDR2 SYDVKM come from the germline V gene. CDR3 size: 14 residues. The CDR3 spells CATGQVGAKNIQYF. The CDR3, as DNA: TGTGCCACCGGACAGGTGGGAGCCAAAAACATTCAGTACTTC.

The V gene is TRBV19, the J gene TRBJ1-3; maybe TRBD1 (5 bases). The CDR3 is 14 amino acids. Germline CDR1 is LNHDA and CDR2 is SQIVND (reference sequence). V was trimmed by 5 bases and J by 2 bases, leaving 10 bases between them. The CDR3 DNA reads as TGTGCCAGTAGTGCCCAGACAGCTGGAAACACCATATATTTT. Amino acids: CASSAQTAGNTIYF.